This T cell receptor beta chain was sequenced during a study of early stage breast cancer tumors. Findings and caveats of the study: Tumor and normal breast were distinguished via blood comparison in most of the 16 patients.

Comments on this clone: Its antigen is not known.

Measured with immunoSEQ multiplex PCR; TCRdb has only the in-frame clones, and not every one. Here the sample spans roughly 20,000 clones, 83% being singletons. The germline CDR1 and CDR2 sequences are SEHNR and FQNEAQ (reference sequence). This CDR3 region has 18 residues. With V trimmed by 5 bases and J by 8 bases, 12 bases remained unmatched. This sequence originates from a person aged 70 to 80 with breast cancer. The V gene is TRBV7-9, the J gene TRBJ2-4; 16 bases are a match to TRBD2. The material sequenced was blood. CDR3 nucleotides: TGTGCCAGCAGCAGCACAAGGGGACTAGCGGGGGGGCCAGACATTCAGTACTTC. Amino acid sequence: CASSSTRGLAGGPDIQYF. Full variable domain (outside the CDR3, taken from reference TRBV7-9 and TRBJ2-4): DTGVSQNPRHKITKRGQNVTFRCDPISEHNRLYWYRQTLGQGPEFLTYFQNEAQLEKSRLLSDRFSAERPKGSFSTLEIQRTEQGDSAMYLCASSSTRGLAGGPDIQYFGAGTRLSVL.